Detailed here is one T cell receptor (beta chain). This entry is derived from a study of T cells in Graves' hyperthyroidism and ophthalmopathy. Regions amplified from RNA transcripts were the TCR beta CDR3 regions. HTBI primers drove first-round RT-PCR of the TCR CDR3. TCRdb called the multiplex PCR reads again in MiXCR, with one record for every CDR3 protein. Here the sample spans hundreds of thousands of distinct CDR3 sequences, over 35% being singletons. This sequence originates from a middle-aged woman with Graves' hyperthyroidism. Sequencing was performed on blood.

In DNA form, the CDR3 reads TGTGCCAGCAGCTTGAGTCCCTGGGGCAGGGAAGGGGATCAGCCCCAGCATTTT. Translated, it gives CASSLSPWGREGDQPQHF. The chain carries TRBV7-8 and TRBJ1-5; weak D call: TRBD1 (5 bases). The germline V gene has CDR1 SGHVS and CDR2 FQNEAQ. Between the trimmed V and J ends, which lost 3 bases and 5 bases, there was a span of 23 bases. The CDR3 extends over 18 amino acids.